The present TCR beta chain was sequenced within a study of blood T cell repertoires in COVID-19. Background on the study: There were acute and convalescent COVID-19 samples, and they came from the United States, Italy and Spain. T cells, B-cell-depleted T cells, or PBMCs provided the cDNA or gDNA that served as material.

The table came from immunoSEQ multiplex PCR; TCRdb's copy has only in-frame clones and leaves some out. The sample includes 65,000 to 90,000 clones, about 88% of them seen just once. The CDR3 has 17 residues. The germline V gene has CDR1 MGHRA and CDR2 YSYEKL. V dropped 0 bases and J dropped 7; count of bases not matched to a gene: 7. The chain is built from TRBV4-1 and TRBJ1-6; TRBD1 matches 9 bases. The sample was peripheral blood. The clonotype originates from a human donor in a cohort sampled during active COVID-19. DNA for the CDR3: TGCGCCAGCAGCCAAGACTCACAGGGGGCTTGGAATTCACCCCTCCACTTT. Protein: CASSQDSQGAWNSPLHF.